This T cell receptor beta chain was retrieved from a study of blood T cell repertoires in COVID-19. Study summary: From the United States, Italy and Spain came samples of acute and convalescent COVID-19. Sample material is recorded as cDNA or gDNA derived from T cells, B-cell-depleted T cells, or PBMCs.

Trimming took 0 bases from V and 5 from J; bases not matched to a gene: 4. CDR3 size: 15 residues. Germline CDR1 reads SGDLS; CDR2 reads YYNGEE. Libraries were prepared by immunoSEQ multiplex PCR; TCRdb keeps only in-frame clonotypes and omits some of them. The profile shows a few hundred thousand clones, about 85% of them singletons. The TCR was taken from a man aged 35 to 55 with acute or convalescent COVID-19. The sequenced sample consisted of peripheral blood. The chain has TRBV9 and TRBJ2-4, with 8 bases fitting TRBD1. CDR3 in amino acids: CASSVEGRGQNIQYF. CDR3 nucleotide sequence: TGTGCCAGCAGCGTAGAGGGCAGGGGGCAAAACATTCAGTACTTC.